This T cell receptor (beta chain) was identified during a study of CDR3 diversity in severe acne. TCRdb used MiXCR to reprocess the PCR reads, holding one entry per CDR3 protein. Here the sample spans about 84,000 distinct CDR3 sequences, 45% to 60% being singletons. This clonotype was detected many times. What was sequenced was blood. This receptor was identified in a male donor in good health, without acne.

The CDR3 loop reads CSVEMEGANEKLFF. DNA for the CDR3: TGCAGCGTTGAGATGGAGGGGGCTAATGAAAAACTGTTTTTT. The chain has TRBV29-1 and TRBJ1-4, with a possible D match to TRBD1 (6 bases). This CDR3 contains 14 residues. Trimming took off 3 bases at V and 3 bases at J, with 11 bases between the two ends. Germline assignment: CDR1 SQVTM and CDR2 ANQGSEA. Using reference TRBV29-1 and TRBJ1-4 for the parts outside the CDR3, the full variable domain is SAVISQKPSRDICQRGTSLTIQCQVDSQVTMMFWYRQQPGQSLTLIATANQGSEATYESGFVIDKFPISRPNLTFSTLTVSNMSPEDSSIYLCSVEMEGANEKLFFGSGTQLSVL.